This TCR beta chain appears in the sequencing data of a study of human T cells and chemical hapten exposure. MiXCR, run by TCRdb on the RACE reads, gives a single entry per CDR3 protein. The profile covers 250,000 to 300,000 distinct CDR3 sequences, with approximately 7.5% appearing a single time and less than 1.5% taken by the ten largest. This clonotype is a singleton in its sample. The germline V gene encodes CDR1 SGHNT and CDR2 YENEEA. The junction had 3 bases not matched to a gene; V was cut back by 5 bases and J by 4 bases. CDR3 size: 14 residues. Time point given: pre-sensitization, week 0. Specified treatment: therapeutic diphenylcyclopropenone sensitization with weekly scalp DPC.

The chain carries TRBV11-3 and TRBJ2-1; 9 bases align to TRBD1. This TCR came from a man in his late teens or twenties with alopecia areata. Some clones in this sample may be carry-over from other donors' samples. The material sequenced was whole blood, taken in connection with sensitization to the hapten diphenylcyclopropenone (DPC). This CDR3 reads CASSRQGGYNEQFF. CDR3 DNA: TGTGCCAGCAGCCGACAGGGGGGTTACAATGAGCAGTTCTTC.